The 22 T cell receptor beta chains in this list originate from one sample, sequenced in a study of blood T cell repertoires in COVID-19. Only in-frame clones appear in the TCRdb table, and some are missing; sequencing was by immunoSEQ multiplex PCR. The sample gives more than 100,000 clones, around three quarters of which show up once; more than 15% is in the top ten. The sequencing sample was made of peripheral blood. Every receptor here comes from a man between 60 and 75 years old with active or convalescent COVID-19.

J is TRBJ2-1 and V is TRBV11-2; 7 positions agree with TRBD2. The CDR3 is made up of 17 amino acids. V dropped 7 bases and J dropped 4; count of bases not matched to a gene: 16. The germline V gene encodes CDR1 SGHAT and CDR2 FQNNGV. Here the CDR3 DNA reads TGTGCCAGCAAGACCGCCGAGTCGGGAGGCCTGTACAATGAGCAGTTCTTC. Its protein product is CASKTAESGGLYNEQFF. Looking up the rest from reference TRBV11-2 and TRBJ2-1 gives the full variable domain: EAGVAQSPRYKIIEKRQSVAFWCNPISGHATLYWYQQILGQGPKLLIQFQNNGVVDDSQLPKDRFSAERLKGVDSTLKIQPAKLEDSAVYLCASKTAESGGLYNEQFFGPGTRLTVL.

This clone was seen once. The chain links TRBV10-3 to TRBJ2-7; 8 bases agree with TRBD1. CDR1 and CDR2 from the germline V gene are ENHRY and SYGVKD. This CDR3 is 14 amino acids long. Losses at the gene ends were 6 bases for V and 1 base for J; bases not matched to a gene: 5. The CDR3 nucleotides are TGTGCCATCAGCAGACAGGGGCCGTCCTACGAGCAGTACTTC. Encoded protein: CAISRQGPSYEQYF.

This chain uses TRBV7-9 with TRBJ2-7, with D perhaps TRBD2 (5 bases). Per the germline V gene, CDR1 is SEHNR and CDR2 is FQNEAQ (reference sequence). The CDR3 has 14 amino acids. Trimming cost V 5 bases and J 3 bases, with 14 bases left between them. CDR3 sequence (DNA): TGTGCCAGCAGCCAAACGGGAAATTTCTACGAGCAGTACTTC. As protein: CASSQTGNFYEQYF.

The rearrangement links TRBV6-1 to TRBJ2-1; 15 bases align to TRBD2. The CDR3 spans 16 residues. Germline CDR1 is MNHNS and CDR2 is SASEGT. V lost 4 bases and J lost 7; bases outside the gene matches: 5. The CDR3 DNA is TGTGCCAGCAGTGCGACCGGGACTAGCGGGAGGAATGAGCAGTTCTTC. It codes for CASSATGTSGRNEQFF.

The chain uses TRBV5-8 and TRBJ1-4; D gene ambiguous. The germline gives CDR1 SGHTS, CDR2 YDEGEE. Trimming cost V 2 bases and J 8 bases, with 13 bases left between them. This CDR3 is built from 14 residues. The CDR3 coding sequence is TGTGCCAGCAGCTTTGGGTTATCAGGAGAAAAACTGTTTTTT. Residues: CASSFGLSGEKLFF.

V gene TRBV12-3 or TRBV12-4 combines with J gene TRBJ1-1; weak D call: TRBD1 (6 bases). There are 13 residues in the CDR3. V lost 2 bases to trimming and J lost 3 bases, with 7 bases between them. The CDR3 spells CASSLKGDTEAFF. CDR3 bases: TGTGCCAGCAGTTTAAAGGGGGACACTGAAGCTTTCTTT.

The chain recombines TRBV5-1 with TRBJ2-3; weak D call: TRBD1 (6 bases). Germline CDR1 and CDR2: SGHRS and YFSETQ. The CDR3 spans 11 residues. V shed 2 bases and J shed 8 bases, with 6 bases lying between them. CDR3 coding DNA: TGCGCCAGCAGCTTACAGGGTACGCAGTATTTT. Amino acids: CASSLQGTQYF.

This clone was seen a few times. The chain links TRBV7-2 to TRBJ2-7; 10 bases are shared with TRBD2. Trimming cost V 1 base and J 4 bases; bases outside gene matches: 4. Germline V gene data show CDR1 as SGHTA and CDR2 as FQGNSA. This CDR3 region has 15 residues. CDR3 in DNA: TGTGCCAGCAGCTTAGGGGCTAGCGGGAGTTACGAGCAGTACTTC. It translates to CASSLGASGSYEQYF.

This clone has more than one count but fewer than ten. This rearrangement joins TRBV7-9 to TRBJ2-7; 8 bases are a match to TRBD1. The germline CDR1 and CDR2 sequences are SEHNR and FQNEAQ (reference sequence). This CDR3 comprises 13 residues. Trimming at V came to 6 bases and at J to 2 bases, leaving 3 bases not matched to a gene. CDR3 region: CASRDRETYEQYF. In DNA form, the CDR3 reads TGTGCCAGCAGGGACAGGGAAACCTACGAGCAGTACTTC.

This clone was seen a single time. The chain uses TRBV7-2 and TRBJ1-2, with 7 bases that match TRBD1. V was pared by 5 bases and J by 8 bases, with 8 bases of the junction left unmatched. The V gene's germline CDR1 is SGHTA and CDR2 FQGNSA. There are 13 residues in the CDR3. The CDR3 region is CASSTDRRRGYTF. In nucleotides, the CDR3 is TGTGCCAGCAGCACGGACAGGAGGAGGGGCTACACCTTC.

This chain joins TRBV6-4 and TRBJ1-6; TRBD1 matches 9 bases. With 7 bases clipped from V and 0 bases from J, the junction kept 4 bases outside the gene matches. The CDR3 extends over 16 amino acids. Per the germline V gene, CDR1 is MRHNA and CDR2 is SNTAGT. As DNA, the CDR3 is TGTGCCAGCATCGGACAGGGGTCCTCCTATAATTCACCCCTCCACTTT. Protein sequence: CASIGQGSSYNSPLHF.

The CDR3 sequence is CASLGSPNTGELFF. In DNA, the CDR3 is TGTGCCAGCCTGGGGAGCCCGAACACCGGGGAGCTGTTTTTT. The chain links TRBV28 to TRBJ2-2, with a possible D match to TRBD2 (5 bases). This CDR3 comprises 14 residues. Germline V CDR1 and CDR2: MDHEN, SYDVKM. V gave up 8 bases and J gave up 0 bases, with 10 bases separating them.

The CDR3, as DNA: TGTGCCAGCAGTGAGGGAGCTATTACGCAGTATTTT. Protein sequence: CASSEGAITQYF. The chain recombines TRBV25-1 with TRBJ2-3; D may be TRBD2 (5 bases). V dropped 3 bases and J dropped 8 bases, with 9 bases sitting between them. The CDR3 loop spans 12 amino acids. Germline V gene data show CDR1 as MGHDK and CDR2 as SYGVNS.

The chain couples TRBV6-2 or TRBV6-3 to TRBJ2-4; tentative D call: TRBD1 (6 bases). The CDR3 loop spans 12 amino acids. CDR1 is MNHEY and CDR2 is SVGEGT in the germline V gene. The V end lost 2 bases, the J end lost 8 bases, and 7 bases lay between the germline ends. CDR3: CASSYEGDIQYF. CDR3 sequence (DNA): TGTGCCAGCAGTTACGAGGGGGACATTCAGTACTTC.

The V and J genes are TRBV19 and TRBJ1-2; TRBD1 agrees at 7 bases. V was pared by 4 bases and J by 5 bases, with 7 bases of the junction left unmatched. CDR1 and CDR2 from the germline V gene are LNHDA and SQIVND (reference sequence). The CDR3 spans 14 residues. This CDR3 is CASSKTGDAYGYTF. CDR3 in DNA: TGTGCCAGTAGTAAAACAGGGGATGCGTATGGCTACACCTTC.

This sequence joins TRBV28 and TRBJ1-1; 8 bases are a match to TRBD1. V was clipped by 5 bases and J by 1 base; unmatched bases: 6. The CDR3 length is 15 residues. The germline V gene encodes CDR1 MDHEN and CDR2 SYDVKM. CDR3 nucleotide sequence: TGTGCCAGCAGTCCCCACGACAGGGGGAACACTGAAGCTTTCTTT. Translated, it gives CASSPHDRGNTEAFF.

This clone has at least ten counts. CDR3 protein: CASSSSPDSEAFF. CDR3 DNA sequence: TGTGCCAGCAGCTCCAGCCCGGACAGTGAAGCTTTCTTT. V is TRBV11-2 and J is TRBJ1-1; a weak D match, TRBD1 (6 bases). V shed 4 bases and J shed 7 bases, with 13 bases lying between them. Per germline, CDR1 SGHAT and CDR2 FQNNGV. The CDR3 has 13 amino acids. Variable domain in full (rest from reference TRBV11-2 and TRBJ1-1): EAGVAQSPRYKIIEKRQSVAFWCNPISGHATLYWYQQILGQGPKLLIQFQNNGVVDDSQLPKDRFSAERLKGVDSTLKIQPAKLEDSAVYLCASSSSPDSEAFFGQGTRLTVV.

The chain joins TRBV18 to TRBJ2-1; D is unresolved. V lost 3 bases, J lost 9 bases, and 6 bases lay in between. CDR1 is KGHSH and CDR2 is LQKENI in the germline V gene. CDR3 length equals 11 residues. The CDR3 DNA sequence: TGTGCCAGCTCACCGGGCCTTGAGCAGTTCTTC. This encodes CASSPGLEQFF.

The gene calls are TRBV4-1 and TRBJ2-1, with 13 bases matching TRBD2. In germline, CDR1 is MGHRA, CDR2 YSYEKL. V was pared by 3 bases and J by 8 bases, with 13 bases of the junction left unmatched. The CDR3 extends over 18 amino acids. The CDR3 spells CASSHPESGTSGIYEQFF. CDR3 DNA sequence: TGCGCCAGCAGCCACCCAGAGTCCGGGACTAGCGGGATATATGAGCAGTTCTTC.

This chain joins TRBV3-1 (or the pseudogene TRBV3-2) and TRBJ2-3; 12 bases are shared with TRBD2. Germline CDR1 and CDR2: LGHDT and YNNKEL (reference sequence). The trim removed 0 bases at V and 0 bases at J, leaving 10 bases unmatched. The CDR3 consists of 20 residues. The CDR3 sequence: CASSQDGPGLAGGSTDTQYF. The CDR3 DNA reads as TGTGCCAGCAGCCAAGATGGGCCTGGGCTAGCGGGAGGGAGCACAGATACGCAGTATTTT.

Only one count was recorded for this clone. CDR3 coding DNA: TGTGCCAGCAGCTCCACAACTAGCGGGAGGGCCTTCAAGCAGTACTTC. This sequence encodes CASSSTTSGRAFKQYF. The V and J genes are TRBV13 and TRBJ2-7; 13 bases line up with TRBD2. The germline V gene encodes CDR1 PRHDT and CDR2 FYEKMQ (reference sequence). This CDR3 is 16 amino acids long. The V gene end was trimmed by 4 bases and the J gene end by 8 bases; junction bases not matched to a gene: 11. The full variable domain, rest sourced from reference TRBV13 and TRBJ2-7, is AAGVIQSPRHLIKEKRETATLKCYPIPRHDTVYWYQQGPGQDPQFLISFYEKMQSDKGSIPDRFSAQQFSDYHSELNMSSLELGDSALYFCASSSTTSGRAFKQYFGPGTRLTVT.

The CDR3 DNA reads TGTGCCACCAGTGATCAAACCGGGACTAGCATCGACCCGCAGTATTTT. This translates into CATSDQTGTSIDPQYF. The rearrangement uses TRBV24-1 and TRBJ2-3; 9 bases map to TRBD2. The CDR3 contains 16 residues. The V gene end was trimmed by 3 bases and the J gene end by 10 bases; junction bases not matched to a gene: 13. Germline V CDR1 and CDR2: KGHDR, SFDVKD.